This T cell receptor (beta chain) is drawn from a study of cytomegalovirus exposure and HLA in healthy donors. Study-level information: An early data release held 70 million to 90 million unique TCRs from HLA-typed donors.

Regarding this clone: The antigen remains unidentified.

Whole-study findings and limits: A later analysis showed HLA-associated TCR beta chains outstripping equally common others in clonal expansion. In a later analysis, a missense DCLRE1C variant was linked to TCR beta V- and J-gene trimming.

The PCR employed 60 Vbeta primers together with 13 Jbeta primers. The data were produced by immunoSEQ multiplex PCR, yet TCRdb's version contains in-frame clones alone and is incomplete. The repertoire includes 110,000 to 150,000 clones, 65% to 85% of them detected once, and roughly 4% sits in the top ten. The TCR comes from a woman aged 40 to 55 in good health and CMV-seropositive. Sequenced: PBMCs.

The CDR3 coding sequence is TGCGCCAGCAGCCAAGAGGGGGAGACAGGGTTTCGGGAGACCCAGTACTTC. Translation gives CASSQEGETGFRETQYF. This chain joins TRBV4-3 and TRBJ2-5, with 7 bases lining up with TRBD1. CDR1 and CDR2 from the germline V gene are LGHNA and YSLEER. The CDR3 runs to 17 residues. J lost 5 bases, V lost 0 bases, and 12 bases had no gene match.